This T cell receptor (beta chain) was sequenced for a study of blood T cell repertoires in COVID-19. Across the study: The United States, Italy and Spain supplied acute and convalescent COVID-19 samples. Nucleic acid was either cDNA or gDNA, and it came from T cells, B-cell-depleted T cells, or PBMCs.

Per the original data handling: Estimates of nucleated cell counts were drawn from the amplification of reference gene primers. Some clones are missing from TCRdb's copy, which holds only in-frame ones; the method was immunoSEQ multiplex PCR. V and J calls and clone size are copied from that table; D and trimming were computed from the DNA. Of 55,000 to 70,000 clones listed, roughly 80% are singletons. This CDR3 has 14 amino acids. Germline-derived CDR1 and CDR2 are SGHRS and YFSETQ. Trimming took 4 bases from V and 6 from J, leaving 11 bases between them. The TCR originated in a human donor in a cohort sampled during active COVID-19. The chain combines TRBV5-1 with TRBJ1-6, with a weak D call TRBD1 (5 bases). The sequencing sample was made of peripheral blood. The CDR3 loop reads CASSPTVTNSPLHF. DNA for the CDR3: TGCGCCAGCAGCCCGACAGTTACTAATTCACCCCTCCACTTT.